The next 20 T cell receptor beta chains were all read from a single sample in a study of blood T cell repertoires in COVID-19. The assay was immunoSEQ multiplex PCR, and TCRdb's table has in-frame clones only and misses some. The data contain about 380,000 clones, almost 90% of them singletons. The material sequenced was peripheral blood. These TCRs come from a young man with active or convalescent COVID-19.

The V call is TRBV18, the J call TRBJ2-7, with D perhaps matching TRBD2 (5 bases). The CDR3 covers 13 residues. CDR1 and CDR2 from the germline V gene are KGHSH and LQKENI. V lost 5 bases to trimming and J lost 0 bases, with 8 bases between them. The CDR3 loop reads CASSTGNSYEQYF. The CDR3, as DNA: TGTGCCAGCTCAACGGGGAACTCCTACGAGCAGTACTTC. The variable domain in full, with the rest retrieved from reference TRBV18 and TRBJ2-7, is NAGVMQNPRHLVRRRGQEARLRCSPMKGHSHVYWYRQLPEEGLKFMVYLQKENIIDESGMPKERFSAEFPKEGPSILRIQQVVRGDSAAYFCASSTGNSYEQYFGPGTRLTVT.

CDR3 DNA sequence: TGCGCCAGCAGCTTGGCGGCAGCCAACCGGGGAAACACTGAAGCTTTCTTT. It is translated as CASSLAAANRGNTEAFF. This chain links TRBV5-1 with TRBJ1-1; D gene unclear. Germline values: CDR1 SGHRS, CDR2 YFSETQ. There are 17 residues in the CDR3. Trimming pared 0 bases from V and 2 bases from J, leaving 17 bases between.

V and J are TRBV5-8 and TRBJ2-3; TRBD1 agrees at 8 bases. The CDR3 is made up of 15 amino acids. J gave up 6 bases and V 0 bases, and 6 bases lay outside the gene matches. The germline V gene has CDR1 SGHTS and CDR2 YDEGEE. As DNA, the CDR3 is TGTGCCAGCAGCTTGGAAGGACAGGGTGGGGATACGCAGTATTTT. Encoded protein: CASSLEGQGGDTQYF.

CDR3: CASNSGRTKQETQYF. CDR3 DNA: TGTGCCAGCAACTCCGGCAGAACTAAACAAGAGACCCAGTACTTC. V usage is TRBV9 and J usage is TRBJ2-5; no clear D gene. This CDR3 has 15 residues. Germline CDR1 reads SGDLS; CDR2 reads YYNGEE. Trimming shortened V by 6 bases and J by 2 bases, and 17 bases separated the two germline ends.

CDR3 sequence reads: CASNSDRGNVETQYF. The CDR3 nucleotides are TGTGCCAGCAACTCAGACAGGGGTAACGTGGAGACCCAGTACTTC. The chain carries TRBV9 and TRBJ2-5; 8 bases agree with TRBD1. This CDR3 is built from 15 residues. Germline CDR1 is SGDLS and CDR2 is YYNGEE. Trimming cost V 6 bases and J 5 bases; bases outside gene matches: 12.

The CDR3 spells CASSLGWGTVQETQYF. In DNA form, the CDR3 reads TGTGCCAGCAGCTTGGGGTGGGGGACAGTTCAAGAGACCCAGTACTTC. V and J are TRBV5-5 and TRBJ2-5; 7 positions agree with TRBD1. This CDR3 comprises 16 residues. V lost 0 bases to trimming and J lost 2 bases; unmatched junction nucleotides: 7. Germline CDR1 is SGHKS and CDR2 is YYEKEE (reference sequence).

This clone was found once. CDR3: CASSRGGGNQPQHF. CDR3 sequence (DNA): TGTGCCAGCAGCCGCGGGGGGGGCAATCAGCCCCAGCATTTT. The chain joins TRBV7-2 to TRBJ1-5, with D possibly matching TRBD1 (5 bases). Trimming removed 5 bases from V and 2 bases from J, with 10 bases in between. CDR1 is SGHTA and CDR2 is FQGNSA in the germline V gene. This CDR3 contains 14 residues.

This sequence joins TRBV5-1 and TRBJ1-6, with D tentatively TRBD1 (6 bases). This CDR3 is 17 amino acids long. Germline lookup yields CDR1 SGHRS and CDR2 YFSETQ. The V end was cut by 0 bases, the J end by 5 bases, with 15 bases between. The CDR3 DNA sequence: TGCGCCAGCAGCTTGGGGAACTACAGGGAGAATAATTCACCCCTCCACTTT. This gives the protein CASSLGNYRENNSPLHF.

The J gene is TRBJ1-2, the V gene TRBV5-5, with unresolved D. The germline CDR1 and CDR2 sequences are SGHKS and YYEKEE (reference sequence). With 0 bases removed from V and 7 bases from J, the gap between germline ends came to 4 bases. This CDR3 is 11 amino acids long. CDR3 region: CASSLDSGYTF. The DNA for the CDR3 is TGTGCCAGCAGCTTGGACAGTGGCTACACCTTC.

This clone was observed a single time. The chain has TRBV19 and TRBJ1-5; D is unresolved. V lost 3 bases to trimming and J lost 0 bases, with 9 bases between them. The CDR3 runs 15 residues. Germline V gene data show CDR1 as LNHDA and CDR2 as SQIVND (reference sequence). The CDR3 nucleotides are TGTGCCAGTAGTATTGGTAGATTTAGCAATCAGCCCCAGCATTTT. This encodes CASSIGRFSNQPQHF.

This clone was found once. This rearrangement joins TRBV19 to TRBJ1-2, with TRBD1 as a possible D gene (5 bases). V lost 8 bases and J 6 bases, leaving 16 bases between the germline ends. This CDR3 has 13 amino acids. The germline V gene encodes CDR1 LNHDA and CDR2 SQIVND (reference sequence). CDR3 in amino acids: CASARGWLDGYTF. The CDR3 nucleotides read TGTGCCAGTGCAAGGGGATGGTTGGATGGCTACACCTTC.

The sample holds one count of this clone. CDR3 amino acids: CASSPLGDYGYTF. CDR3 DNA sequence: TGTGCCAGCAGTCCCCTCGGGGACTATGGCTACACCTTC. The chain recombines TRBV7-8 with TRBJ1-2; D is unclear. V shed 6 bases and J shed 3 bases, with 11 bases lying between them. Germline CDR1 and CDR2: SGHVS and FQNEAQ. This CDR3 has 13 amino acids.

The chain uses TRBV5-4 and TRBJ2-7; 7 nucleotides agree with TRBD1. CDR3 length equals 17 residues. CDR1 and CDR2 (germline): SGHNT, YYREEE (reference sequence). Trimming removed 4 bases from V and 7 bases from J; junction bases left unmatched: 20. Here the CDR3 DNA reads TGTGCCAGCAGCCCCCTACCAGGGGACAGTTATTCCATGGAGCAGTACTTC. This encodes CASSPLPGDSYSMEQYF.

The rearrangement links TRBV19 to TRBJ2-3; 12 nucleotides align to TRBD2. CDR1 and CDR2 (germline): LNHDA, SQIVND (reference sequence). Germline trimming cut 7 bases from V and 2 bases from J; bases unmatched to any gene: 16. The CDR3 runs 19 residues. The CDR3 loop is CASNPKGPSGRVITDTQYF. The CDR3 nucleotides are TGTGCCAGTAATCCCAAAGGGCCTAGCGGGAGGGTTATCACAGATACGCAGTATTTT. Full variable domain (missing parts from reference TRBV19 and TRBJ2-3): DGGITQSPKYLFRKEGQNVTLSCEQNLNHDAMYWYRQDPGQGLRLIYYSQIVNDFQKGDIAEGYSVSREKKESFPLTVTSAQKNPTAFYLCASNPKGPSGRVITDTQYFGPGTRLTVL.

The gene calls are TRBV5-6 and TRBJ1-1; D uncertain. CDR3 length: 13 amino acids. Trimming stripped 2 bases from V and 0 bases from J, with 5 bases between. Germline-derived CDR1 and CDR2 are SGHDT and YYEEEE. CDR3 region: CASSLPVNTEAFF. The CDR3 bases are TGTGCCAGCAGCTTACCGGTGAACACTGAAGCTTTCTTT.

V and J are TRBV28 and TRBJ2-7, with 10 nucleotides matching TRBD1. Losses at the gene ends were 4 bases for V and 3 bases for J; bases not matched to a gene: 9. The CDR3 is 16 amino acids. Germline CDR1 MDHEN, CDR2 SYDVKM. CDR3 loop: CASSSPGDRGGYEQYF. CDR3 DNA: TGTGCCAGCAGTTCCCCGGGGGACAGGGGTGGCTACGAGCAGTACTTC. The variable domain in full, completed from reference TRBV28 and TRBJ2-7, reads DVKVTQSSRYLVKRTGEKVFLECVQDMDHENMFWYRQDPGLGLRLIYFSYDVKMKEKGDIPEGYSVSREKKERFSLILESASTNQTSMYLCASSSPGDRGGYEQYFGPGTRLTVT.

The chain has TRBV6-1 and TRBJ2-7; TRBD1 agrees at 8 bases. The CDR3 is made up of 15 amino acids. Looked up from germline, CDR1 is MNHNS and CDR2 is SASEGT. V was clipped by 2 bases and J by 3 bases; unmatched bases: 6. The CDR3 nucleotides are TGTGCCAGCAGTGAAATACAGGGGGTGAACTACGAGCAGTACTTC. Translation: CASSEIQGVNYEQYF.

The genes are TRBV28 and TRBJ1-6, with D perhaps matching TRBD1 (6 bases). Trimming removed 8 bases from V and 7 bases from J, with 18 bases in between. This CDR3 spans 15 amino acids. Germline CDR1 is MDHEN and CDR2 is SYDVKM. The chain's CDR3 is CASAPGGGGNSPLHF. CDR3 nucleotides: TGTGCCAGCGCCCCCGGAGGGGGGGGCAATTCACCCCTCCACTTT.

This clone turned up a few times. J is TRBJ2-3 and V is TRBV7-2, with 7 bases lining up with TRBD1. CDR3 length equals 13 residues. With V trimmed by 3 bases and J by 5 bases, 2 bases remained unmatched. Germline lookup yields CDR1 SGHTA and CDR2 FQGNSA. CDR3 sequence: CASSFNRGDTQYF. The CDR3 nucleotides read TGTGCCAGCAGCTTCAACAGGGGAGATACGCAGTATTTT. The variable domain in full, with the rest retrieved from reference TRBV7-2 and TRBJ2-3, is GAGVSQSPSNKVTEKGKDVELRCDPISGHTALYWYRQSLGQGLEFLIYFQGNSAPDKSGLPSDRFSAERTGGSVSTLTIQRTQQEDSAVYLCASSFNRGDTQYFGPGTRLTVL.

The DNA of the CDR3 is TGTGCCAGCAGCTCGACAAAAGGACAGGGGTACTCACCCCTCCACTTT. Encoded protein: CASSSTKGQGYSPLHF. This rearrangement joins TRBV7-2 to TRBJ1-6, with 9 bases fitting TRBD1. CDR1 SGHTA and CDR2 FQGNSA come from the germline V gene. The length of the CDR3 is 16 residues. The V gene end was trimmed by 4 bases and the J gene end by 10 bases; junction bases not matched to a gene: 11.